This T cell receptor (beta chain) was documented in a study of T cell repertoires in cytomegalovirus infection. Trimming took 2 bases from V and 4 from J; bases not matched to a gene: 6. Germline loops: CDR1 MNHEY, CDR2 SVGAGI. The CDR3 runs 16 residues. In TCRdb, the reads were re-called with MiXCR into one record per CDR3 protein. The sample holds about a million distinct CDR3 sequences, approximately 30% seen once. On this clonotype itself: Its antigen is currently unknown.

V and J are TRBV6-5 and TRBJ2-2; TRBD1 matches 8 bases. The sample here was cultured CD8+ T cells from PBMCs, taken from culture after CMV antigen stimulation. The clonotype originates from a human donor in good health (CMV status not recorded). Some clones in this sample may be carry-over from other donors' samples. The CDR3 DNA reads TGTGCCAGCAGTTACGGGGCAGGGGGCTCCACCGGGGAGCTGTTTTTT. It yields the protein CASSYGAGGSTGELFF.